This T cell receptor (beta chain) derives from a study of T cell changes during pregnancy in multiple sclerosis. Generated by immunoSEQ multiplex PCR, the TCRdb table keeps only in-frame clones and is missing some. The sample carries around 97,000 clones, 90% recorded once. Germline V CDR1 and CDR2: WSHSY, SAAADI. CDR3 length: 13 residues. Trimming removed 6 bases from V and 0 bases from J, with 6 bases in between. Sequenced material: peripheral blood, taken in the second trimester of pregnancy. The V gene is TRBV10-2, the J gene TRBJ1-3; unclear D gene. The TCR sequence derives from a female donor in good health, enrolled as a control in a pregnancy study. For the CDR3, the DNA is TGCGCCAGCAGATACAGCTCTGGAAACACCATATATTTT. This encodes CASRYSSGNTIYF.